This note documents a single T cell receptor beta chain sequence. The antigen remains undetermined. This sample is part of a study of T cell responses to AZD1222 COVID-19 vaccine. Pooling was applied to second doses at about 4 or about 12 weeks. Assay: immunoSEQ multiplex PCR; the TCRdb copy retains only in-frame clones and omits some. Among fewer than 100,000 clones, about 83% were seen once, and the ten largest hold 11%. The length of the CDR3 is 13 residues. Overall study results and limits: At 160-218 and 743-854, vaccine-associated CD4 TCRs were dominant, and they spanned spike. There were mostly white British donors and more females than males, and clonal diversity was possibly underestimated. An increase in Spike-specific TCR breadth and depth was observed after two AZD1222 doses.

The V and J genes are TRBV21-1 and TRBJ1-2; TRBD1 was called by the table and not checked on the DNA. TRBV21-1 counts as a pseudogene. The TCR sequence derives from an adult who received the AZD1222 COVID-19 vaccine. The specimen was peripheral blood, collected 28 days after the second AZD1222 dose. As DNA, the CDR3 is TGTGCCAGGGGCGACAGTACTAACTATGGCTACACCTTC. This codes for CARGDSTNYGYTF.